These T cell receptor beta chains were read from a single sample in a study of T cell responses to AZD1222 COVID-19 vaccine. The protocol was immunoSEQ multiplex PCR, while the TCRdb copy is restricted to in-frame clones and leaves out a portion. The sample includes some 150,000 clones, around 93% of them seen just once. The specimen comprised peripheral blood, sampled 28 days after the second AZD1222 dose. The origin of the receptors is an adult who received the AZD1222 COVID-19 vaccine. Both conserved end residues are part of each CDR3. A D gene is named only where the DNA matches it firmly. Where a row states a size, it is once, few, many or the class of an expanded clone; other rows omit it.

.	TRBV28	TRBD2	TRBJ2-7	CASSFAGGPYEQYF	TGTGCCAGCAGTTTCGCGGGAGGGCCCTACGAGCAGTACTTC
.	TRBV3-1/TRBV3-2	.	TRBJ1-1	CASSLDPGRAFF	TGTGCCAGCAGCCTGGATCCCGGGCGGGCTTTCTTT
once	TRBV7-6	.	TRBJ1-1	CASSETLMNTEAFF	TGTGCCAGCAGCGAAACACTGATGAACACTGAAGCTTTCTTT
.	TRBV21-1	.	TRBJ2-7	CASSKKRRDQRGSFYEQYF	TGTGCCAGCAGCAAGAAAAGGCGAGACCAGAGGGGAAGTTTCTACGAGCAGTACTTC
.	TRBV4-3	.	TRBJ2-5	CASSRFMGPQETQYF	TGCGCCAGCAGCCGCTTTATGGGCCCGCAAGAGACCCAGTACTTC
.	TRBV6-5	.	TRBJ2-1	CASSYHTSSEQFF	TGTGCCAGCAGTTACCACACTAGCTCCGAGCAGTTCTTC
.	TRBV3-1/TRBV3-2	TRBD1	TRBJ1-3	CASSPRQGSGNTIYF	TGTGCCAGCAGCCCGCGACAGGGCTCTGGAAACACCATATATTTT
.	TRBV29-1	.	TRBJ1-2	CSVTKSELMGYTF	TGCAGCGTCACCAAATCGGAACTTATGGGCTACACCTTC
.	TRBV30	.	TRBJ1-4	CAWSPVGNEKLFF	TGTGCCTGGAGTCCGGTGGGTAATGAAAAACTGTTTTTT
once	TRBV7-8	.	TRBJ2-7	CASSPLYRDVHEQYF	TGTGCCAGCAGCCCCCTTTATCGGGACGTCCACGAGCAGTACTTC
.	TRBV28	.	TRBJ1-5	CASMAQHYSNQPQHF	TGTGCCAGCATGGCACAGCATTATAGCAATCAGCCCCAGCATTTT
once	TRBV7-2	.	TRBJ1-5	CASSFQAGDQPQHF	TGTGCCAGCAGCTTCCAGGCAGGGGATCAGCCCCAGCATTTT
.	TRBV5-4	TRBD1	TRBJ1-3	CASSRDSSGNTIYF	TGTGCCAGCAGCCGGGACAGCTCTGGAAACACCATATATTTT
.	TRBV2	TRBD2	TRBJ2-5	CASSDKGLADETQYF	TGTGCCAGCAGCGACAAGGGACTAGCAGATGAGACCCAGTACTTC
.	TRBV29-1	.	TRBJ1-2	CSVTETNYGYTF	TGCAGCGTTACAGAGACGAACTATGGCTACACCTTC
.	TRBV28	TRBD1	TRBJ1-2	CASSSPGQGWDGYTF	TGTGCCAGCAGTTCCCCGGGACAGGGGTGGGATGGCTACACCTTC
.	TRBV15	.	TRBJ1-2	CATSRDSRLKDSDYGYTF	TGTGCCACCAGCAGAGATTCGAGATTGAAGGACAGTGACTATGGCTACACCTTC
.	TRBV5-1	TRBD1	TRBJ2-1	CASSSGQGSYNEQFF	TGCGCCAGCAGTTCCGGACAGGGTTCCTACAATGAGCAGTTCTTC
.	TRBV5-5	.	TRBJ1-1	CASSFGRGTEAFF	TGTGCCAGCAGTTTTGGGCGGGGCACTGAAGCTTTCTTT
.	TRBV14	.	TRBJ2-7	CASSPSRNKGHEQYF	TGTGCCAGCAGCCCGAGCCGAAACAAAGGCCACGAGCAGTACTTC
.	TRBV20-1	TRBD1	TRBJ2-2	CSASEGQITGELFF	TGCAGTGCTAGTGAGGGACAGATCACCGGGGAGCTGTTTTTT
.	TRBV28	.	TRBJ1-1	CASGVSPNTEAFF	TGTGCCAGCGGAGTCTCACCCAACACTGAAGCTTTCTTT
.	TRBV5-8	.	TRBJ1-2	CASSLRRRRAEGYTF	TGTGCCAGCAGCCTAAGGAGGCGCAGGGCGGAGGGCTACACCTTC
.	TRBV14	.	TRBJ2-7	CASSQERQRQYF	TGTGCCAGCAGCCAAGAGCGACAGAGGCAGTACTTC
.	TRBV5-6	TRBD2	TRBJ2-5	CASSFGTSEETQYF	TGTGCCAGCAGCTTTGGGACTAGCGAAGAGACCCAGTACTTC
.	TRBV18	TRBD2	TRBJ2-3	CASSLPAGGKTQYF	TGTGCCAGCTCACTGCCTGCGGGAGGCAAGACGCAGTATTTT
.	TRBV28	.	TRBJ2-1	CASSVLYNEQFF	TGTGCCAGCAGTGTACTTTACAATGAGCAGTTCTTC
.	TRBV24-1	.	TRBJ2-1	CATRNPLTDEQFF	TGTGCCACCCGGAACCCCCTGACGGATGAGCAGTTCTTC
.	TRBV10-2	TRBD2	TRBJ2-7	CASSEAASGPYEQYF	TGCGCCAGCAGTGAGGCGGCTAGCGGTCCCTACGAGCAGTACTTC
.	TRBV7-9	.	TRBJ1-5	CASSLVDTGQPQHF	TGTGCCAGCAGCTTAGTGGACACTGGACAGCCCCAGCATTTT
.	TRBV19	.	TRBJ1-2	CASSIREALYGYTF	TGTGCCAGTAGTATAAGGGAGGCTCTCTATGGCTACACCTTC
.	TRBV6-5	.	TRBJ2-3	CASSYRVNTDTQYF	TGTGCCAGCAGTTATCGGGTCAACACAGATACGCAGTATTTT
.	TRBV6-1	.	TRBJ1-1	CASSDAGPTTEAFF	TGTGCCAGCAGTGACGCCGGGCCAACCACTGAAGCTTTCTTT
.	TRBV6-1	.	TRBJ1-5	CASSELAGYSNQPQHF	TGTGCCAGCAGTGAATTGGCAGGTTATAGCAATCAGCCCCAGCATTTT
.	TRBV28	TRBD2	TRBJ2-1	CASSLAASGSHEQFF	TGTGCCAGCAGTCTAGCGGCTAGCGGGAGTCATGAGCAGTTCTTC
once	TRBV28	.	TRBJ1-4	CASSGKREKLFF	TGTGCCAGCAGTGGGAAACGGGAAAAACTGTTTTTT
few	TRBV28	TRBD1	TRBJ1-2	CASMEGQGDYGYTF	TGTGCCAGCATGGAGGGACAGGGGGACTATGGCTACACCTTC
.	TRBV12-3/TRBV12-4	.	TRBJ1-1	CASSLAGITEAFF	TGTGCCAGCAGTTTAGCAGGTATCACTGAAGCTTTCTTT
.	TRBV5-6	.	TRBJ1-1	CASSLVRAGHPEAFF	TGTGCCAGCAGCTTGGTCCGGGCAGGGCATCCTGAAGCTTTCTTT
.	TRBV7-3	.	TRBJ2-1	CASSLSGDEQFF	TGTGCCAGCAGCCTTAGTGGGGATGAGCAGTTCTTC
.	TRBV28	.	TRBJ1-6	CASSPFGVDSSYNSPLHF	TGTGCCAGCAGTCCTTTTGGGGTGGACAGCTCCTATAATTCACCCCTCCACTTT
.	TRBV28	TRBD1	TRBJ2-7	CASSPPQDRGKYEQYF	TGTGCCAGCAGTCCGCCCCAGGACAGGGGAAAGTACGAGCAGTACTTC
.	TRBV6-6	.	TRBJ1-5	CASSLNYPRDSNQPQHF	TGTGCCAGCAGTCTCAACTACCCTCGGGACAGCAATCAGCCCCAGCATTTT
.	TRBV4-1	.	TRBJ1-2	CASSQGQYGYTF	TGCGCCAGCAGCCAAGGCCAATATGGCTACACCTTC
once	TRBV18	.	TRBJ1-4	CASSPDRDEKLFF	TGTGCCAGCTCACCCGACCGAGATGAAAAACTGTTTTTT
.	TRBV28	TRBD1	TRBJ2-7	CASSSPGQGALDEQYF	TGTGCCAGCAGTTCCCCGGGACAGGGGGCGTTAGACGAGCAGTACTTC
.	TRBV12-3/TRBV12-4	.	TRBJ1-6	CASALNSPLHF	TGTGCCAGCGCTCTGAACTCACCCCTCCACTTT
.	TRBV27	TRBD2	TRBJ2-5	CASSQLAGEKETQYF	TGTGCCAGCAGTCAATTAGCGGGAGAGAAAGAGACCCAGTACTTC
.	TRBV9	TRBD2	TRBJ2-3	CASTRLAGGGSTDTQYF	TGTGCCAGCACCCGACTAGCGGGGGGGGGTTCCACAGATACGCAGTATTTT
.	TRBV5-8	.	TRBJ1-5	CASSYRDPNQPQHF	TGTGCCAGCAGTTACCGGGACCCCAATCAGCCCCAGCATTTT
.	TRBV28	.	TRBJ2-3	CASSSWGISGTDTQYF	TGTGCCAGCAGTTCGTGGGGGATTAGCGGCACAGATACGCAGTATTTT
.	TRBV11-1	.	TRBJ1-1	CASSSMGSTEAFF	TGTGCCAGCAGCTCCATGGGGTCCACTGAAGCTTTCTTT
.	TRBV18	TRBD1	TRBJ1-5	CASSPGQGSNQPQHF	TGTGCCAGCTCACCGGGACAGGGCAGCAATCAGCCCCAGCATTTT
.	TRBV9	TRBD2	TRBJ2-2	CASSVGAGGGTGELFF	TGTGCCAGCAGCGTAGGAGCGGGAGGGGGCACCGGGGAGCTGTTTTTT
once	TRBV5-1	.	TRBJ2-7	CASSIRDEKALRYEQYF	TGCGCCAGCAGCATCCGGGACGAGAAAGCCTTGAGATACGAGCAGTACTTC
.	TRBV24-1	.	TRBJ2-1	CATSDLDSQAIGQFF	TGTGCCACCAGTGACTTAGACAGCCAGGCGATAGGGCAGTTCTTC
.	TRBV27	TRBD1	TRBJ1-1	CASSLRGTGYEDTEAFF	TGTGCCAGCAGTTTAAGAGGGACAGGGTATGAGGACACTGAAGCTTTCTTT
.	TRBV25-1	TRBD1	TRBJ1-6	CASRRQGPLHF	TGTGCCAGCAGGAGACAGGGACCCCTCCACTTT
.	TRBV5-1	.	TRBJ1-6	CASSLAWAGSPLHF	TGCGCCAGCAGCTTGGCCTGGGCGGGCTCGCCCCTCCACTTT
.	TRBV16	.	TRBJ1-5	CASSQGLNQPQHF	TGTGCCAGCAGCCAAGGTTTGAATCAGCCCCAGCATTTT